This TCR beta chain was recovered during a study of cytomegalovirus exposure and HLA in healthy donors. On the study more broadly: Out of 350 to 400 genotyped donors, about 81% belonged to the Caucasian-associated ancestry cluster. Study-wide results and caveats: Presence/absence analyses rested on an assumption that sequencing depth was roughly uniform across donors.

In the case of this clone: The antigen is unknown.

This CDR3 contains 13 residues. V lost 5 bases and J 4 bases, leaving 9 bases between the germline ends. Germline V gene lookup returns CDR1 SGHAT and CDR2 FQNNGV. Amplification used 60 Vbeta primers and 13 Jbeta primers. The repertoire was sequenced with immunoSEQ multiplex PCR; TCRdb's copy has only in-frame clones and lacks some. This table has about 110,000 clones, approximately 83% appearing once. The receptor was isolated from a man aged 35 to 55 in good health and CMV-seronegative. Sequenced material: PBMCs. J is TRBJ1-5 and V is TRBV11-2; maybe TRBD1 (5 bases). The CDR3 DNA sequence: TGTGCCAGCAGCCCTACAGGTAATCAGCCCCAGCATTTT. Translated: CASSPTGNQPQHF.